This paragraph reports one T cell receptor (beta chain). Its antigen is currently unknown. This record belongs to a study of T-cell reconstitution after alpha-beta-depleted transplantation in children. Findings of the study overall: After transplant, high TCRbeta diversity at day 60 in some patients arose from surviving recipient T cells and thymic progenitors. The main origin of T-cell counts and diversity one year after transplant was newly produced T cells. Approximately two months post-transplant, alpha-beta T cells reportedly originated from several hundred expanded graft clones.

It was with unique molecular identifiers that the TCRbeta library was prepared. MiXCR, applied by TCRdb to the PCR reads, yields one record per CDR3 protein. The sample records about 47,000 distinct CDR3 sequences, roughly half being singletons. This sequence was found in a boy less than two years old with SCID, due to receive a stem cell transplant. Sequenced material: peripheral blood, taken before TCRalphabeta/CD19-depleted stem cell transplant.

The CDR3 DNA follows: TGTGCCAGCAGTTTACGGGGGCGGGGAGATACGCAGTATTTT. This encodes CASSLRGRGDTQYF. The chain couples TRBV6-5 to TRBJ2-3; either TRBD1 or TRBD2 may fit D (6 bases each). This CDR3 has 14 amino acids. The ends were cut back, 4 bases at V and 5 bases at J, with 13 bases in the middle. From germline, CDR1 is MNHEY and CDR2 SVGAGI.